The 6 T cell receptor beta chains below were found in one sample sequenced in a study of graft-versus-host responses after intestinal transplantation. Their target antigens are unknown. This table comes from immunoSEQ multiplex PCR, and its TCRdb copy is limited to in-frame clones, with some not included. The sample consists of 80,000 to 85,000 clones, around 92% of them appearing once. Sample: unstimulated CD4+ T cells sorted from spleen or lymph node cells, taken before intestinal transplant. These receptors came from a human donor who received an intestinal transplant.

As to this clone: A junction boundary mismatches the germline segment, possibly from a read error. The V call is TRBV5-1, the J call TRBJ2-7; D gene ambiguous. The CDR3 contains 13 residues. Germline loops: CDR1 SGHRS, CDR2 YFSETQ. This chain's CDR3 is CASGLLRGYEQYF. The CDR3 bases are TGCGCCAGCGGCTTACTCAGAGGTTACGAGCAGTACTTC.

The chain is built from TRBV4-3 and TRBJ1-2; D possibly corresponds to TRBD1 (6 bases). V was clipped by 3 bases and J by 2 bases, with 13 bases between them. CDR3 length equals 15 residues. Germline loops: CDR1 LGHNA, CDR2 YSLEER. CDR3 nucleotide sequence: TGCGCCAGCAGCCAGCTCGACAGGACCAACTATGGCTACACCTTC. Its protein is CASSQLDRTNYGYTF.

The sample holds a few counts of this clone. The chain couples TRBV27 to TRBJ2-7, with 12 positions matching TRBD1. This CDR3 has 15 amino acids. CDR1 MNHEY and CDR2 SMNVEV come from the germline V gene (reference sequence). With V trimmed by 4 bases and J by 6 bases, 7 bases remained unmatched. The CDR3 loop is CASSSGTGGLSEQYF. The CDR3 DNA reads TGTGCCAGCAGTTCCGGGACAGGGGGCCTAAGCGAGCAGTACTTC.

The gene calls are TRBV27 and TRBJ1-2; TRBD1 aligns across 7 bases. CDR1 and CDR2 (germline): MNHEY, SMNVEV (reference sequence). The CDR3 sequence is 15 residues long. V dropped 6 bases and J dropped 0; count of bases not matched to a gene: 7. CDR3 protein: CASRPRTGTNYGYTF. In DNA form, the CDR3 reads TGTGCCAGCAGGCCCAGGACAGGTACTAACTATGGCTACACCTTC.

In this sample, this clone turned up once. The V and J genes are TRBV5-6 and TRBJ2-5; 7 positions match TRBD1. Germline CDR1 is SGHDT and CDR2 is YYEEEE. The V and J ends lost 4 bases and 1 base, in that order; junction bases with no gene match: 10. There are 16 residues in the CDR3. The CDR3 nucleotides read TGTGCCAGCAGCACCGACAGGGACCCCCTCCAAGAGACCCAGTACTTC. Residues: CASSTDRDPLQETQYF.

Remarks on this clone: The same CDR3 also results from other DNA sequences found in this sample. V usage is TRBV19 and J usage is TRBJ1-5; 12 bases match TRBD1. The CDR3 length is 15 residues. V lost 6 bases and J lost 3; bases outside the gene matches: 3. Germline values: CDR1 LNHDA, CDR2 SQIVND (reference sequence). The CDR3 spells CASRRDRGLNQPQHF. The CDR3 nucleotides read TGTGCCAGTAGGAGGGACAGGGGGCTCAATCAGCCCCAGCATTTT.